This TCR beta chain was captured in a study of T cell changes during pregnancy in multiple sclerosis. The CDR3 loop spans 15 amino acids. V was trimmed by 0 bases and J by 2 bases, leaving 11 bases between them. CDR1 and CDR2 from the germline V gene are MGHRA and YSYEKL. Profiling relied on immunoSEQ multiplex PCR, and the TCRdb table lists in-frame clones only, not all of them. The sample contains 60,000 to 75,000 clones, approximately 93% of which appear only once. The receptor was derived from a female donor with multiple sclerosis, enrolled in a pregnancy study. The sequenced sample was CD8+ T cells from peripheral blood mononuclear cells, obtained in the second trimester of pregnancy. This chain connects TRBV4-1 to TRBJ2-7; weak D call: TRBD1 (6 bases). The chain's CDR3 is CASSQDMQGTYEQYF. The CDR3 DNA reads TGCGCCAGCAGCCAAGATATGCAGGGGACCTACGAGCAGTACTTC.